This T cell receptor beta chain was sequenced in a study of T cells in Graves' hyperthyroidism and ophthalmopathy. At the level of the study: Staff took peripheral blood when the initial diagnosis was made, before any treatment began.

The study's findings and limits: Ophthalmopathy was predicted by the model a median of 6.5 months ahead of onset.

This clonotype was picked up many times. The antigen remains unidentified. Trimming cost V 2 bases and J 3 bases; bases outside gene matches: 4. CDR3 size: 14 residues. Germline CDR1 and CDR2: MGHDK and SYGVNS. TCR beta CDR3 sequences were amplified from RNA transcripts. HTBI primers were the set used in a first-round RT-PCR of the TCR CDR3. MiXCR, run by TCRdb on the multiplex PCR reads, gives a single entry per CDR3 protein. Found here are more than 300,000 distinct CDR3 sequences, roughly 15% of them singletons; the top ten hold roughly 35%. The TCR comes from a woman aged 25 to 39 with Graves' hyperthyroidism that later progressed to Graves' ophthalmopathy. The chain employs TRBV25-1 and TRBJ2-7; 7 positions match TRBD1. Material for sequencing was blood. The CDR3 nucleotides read TGTGCCAGCAGTGAAGGGACAGAAGGCTACGAGCAGTACTTC. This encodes CASSEGTEGYEQYF.